This is a list of T cell receptor beta chains from one sample in a study of early T cells in non-severe SARS-CoV-2 infection. TCRdb ran MiXCR on the 5' RACE reads and lists one entry per CDR3 protein. This sample has under 70,000 distinct CDR3 sequences, with 10% to 15% found just once. Sequenced input: whole blood. The receptors were sampled from an adult who was a healthcare worker with PCR-confirmed SARS-CoV-2 infection or an uninfected control (not recorded which). Each CDR3 is given with its conserved first and last residue. The D gene is left open where the match is weak. Part of the rows lack a size; the others show once, few, many or a class for expanded clones.

.,TRBJ1-2,.,TRBV21-1,TGTGCCAGCACTTCGGGGGTACACTATGGCTACACCTTC,CASTSGVHYGYTF
.,TRBJ1-5,.,TRBV11-3,TGTGCCAAGGAGCCCCAGCATTTT,CAKEPQHF
.,TRBJ1-2,.,TRBV21-1,TGTGCCAGCAGCAAAGGTCCACTTAACTATGGCTACACCTTC,CASSKGPLNYGYTF
.,TRBJ1-5,.,TRBV12-3/TRBV12-4,TGTGCCAGCAGCTACGGGACGCAGCCCCAGCATTTT,CASSYGTQPQHF
many,TRBJ2-2,.,TRBV29-1,TGCAGCGTTGAAGATTGGGGAGGAAGCTATAACACCGGGGAGCTGTTTTTT,CSVEDWGGSYNTGELFF
.,TRBJ2-1,TRBD2,TRBV5-1,TGCGCCAGCAGCTTGGCCTTAATAGCGGGAGGTTATGAGCAGTTCTTC,CASSLALIAGGYEQFF
.,TRBJ1-6,TRBD1,TRBV19,TGTGCCAGTAGTAGCCGGGACAGGGGTCTTTGGAATTCACCCCTCCACTTT,CASSSRDRGLWNSPLHF
many,TRBJ1-2,.,TRBV7-9,TGTGCCAGCAGCTCAGGGTTAGGCTATGGCTACACCTTC,CASSSGLGYGYTF
many,TRBJ2-1,TRBD2,TRBV28,TGTGCCAGCAGTTTTAGCGGGAGGATTATAGATGAGCAGTTCTTC,CASSFSGRIIDEQFF
few,TRBJ1-3,.,TRBV9,TGTGCCAGCAGCGTAGGGACATTTGGAAACACCATATATTTT,CASSVGTFGNTIYF
few,TRBJ2-1,TRBD1,TRBV28,TGTGCCAGCAGCGAGGGGACAGGGGGAGGAAATGAGCAGTTCTTC,CASSEGTGGGNEQFF
.,TRBJ2-7,TRBD2,TRBV20-1,TGCAGTGCTGAATCTAGCGGGGTTAACGAGCAGTACTTC,CSAESSGVNEQYF
.,TRBJ2-5,.,TRBV20-1,TGCAGTGCTAGCGGCGACAGGCAAGACGAGACCCAGTACTTC,CSASGDRQDETQYF
many,TRBJ2-2,TRBD2,TRBV11-3,TGTGCCAGCAGCCCGTGGACTAGCGGAGCCGGTGGGGAGCTGTTTTTT,CASSPWTSGAGGELFF